Listed below are T cell receptor beta chains from one sample, sequenced in a study of blood T cell repertoires in COVID-19. Libraries were prepared by immunoSEQ multiplex PCR; TCRdb keeps only in-frame clonotypes and omits some of them. The table lists some 320,000 clones, around 87% of them singletons, with 7.8% in the top ten. The specimen sequenced was peripheral blood. The receptors shown here come from a woman in her forties or fifties who had recovered from COVID-19. CDR3s include the opening cysteine and the closing phenylalanine or tryptophan. A D gene is named only where the DNA matches it firmly. Clone size, where shown, is once, few, many, or a class for clones that have expanded.

abundance	j_gene	v_gene	d_gene	CDR3nt	CDR3aa
NA	TRBJ1-5	TRBV11-2	TRBD1	TGTGCCAGCAGCTCCGGACAGGGACGAGGTCAGCCCCAGCATTTT	CASSSGQGRGQPQHF
few	TRBJ2-3	TRBV28	NA	TGTGCCAGCAGCCCGTACCAGGGGGATACGCAGTATTTT	CASSPYQGDTQYF
NA	TRBJ2-1	TRBV7-2	NA	TGTGCCAGCAGCTCCGAGCGGGTCTACAATGAGCAGTTCTTC	CASSSERVYNEQFF
NA	TRBJ1-4	TRBV21-1	NA	TGTGCCAGCAGCCAACGGGACAGAGATGAAAAACTGTTTTTT	CASSQRDRDEKLFF
NA	TRBJ1-2	TRBV7-2	TRBD1	TGTGCCAGCAGCTCCTCAGGAGGGGGCGTTAGCTATGGCTACACCTTC	CASSSSGGGVSYGYTF
NA	TRBJ1-1	TRBV5-6	NA	TGTGCCAGCAGCCCCCGGGAGCGGGCGCTGGCTTTCTTT	CASSPRERALAFF
NA	TRBJ2-3	TRBV4-1	NA	TGCGCCAGCAGCCCAACGTCTAAAACTGGTACGCAGTATTTT	CASSPTSKTGTQYF
NA	TRBJ2-3	TRBV18	NA	TGTGCCAGCTCACCACCAGGCCGGGGTACCACAGATACGCAGTATTTT	CASSPPGRGTTDTQYF
NA	TRBJ1-1	TRBV6-5	NA	TGTGCCAGCAGCGTGACGAGGTTATACACTGAAGCTTTCTTT	CASSVTRLYTEAFF
NA	TRBJ1-1	TRBV6-5	NA	TGTGCCAGCACTACAGGAAACACTGAAGCTTTCTTT	CASTTGNTEAFF
NA	TRBJ2-7	TRBV6-2/TRBV6-3	NA	TGTGCCAGCAGCCGCTCCCGGGGGAGCTCCTACGAGCAGTACTTC	CASSRSRGSSYEQYF
once	TRBJ2-3	TRBV30	NA	TGTGCCTGGAACGTTATAGCGTCAGATACGCAGTATTTT	CAWNVIASDTQYF
NA	TRBJ2-1	TRBV9	NA	TGTGCCAGCAGCGCCCAGAATGAGCAGTTCTTC	CASSAQNEQFF
NA	TRBJ2-7	TRBV5-4	TRBD1	TGTGCCAGCAGCTTGTTAGGGGGCAATTCCGAGCAGTACTTC	CASSLLGGNSEQYF
NA	TRBJ2-7	TRBV28	TRBD1	TGTGCCAGCATTCCCCCCGGGGACAGGGGCCGGCTAGCCTACGAGCAGTACTTC	CASIPPGDRGRLAYEQYF
few	TRBJ1-1	TRBV7-9	TRBD1	TGTGCCAGCAGCCCCATCACAGGGGATGGCGAAGCTTTCTTT	CASSPITGDGEAFF
NA	TRBJ2-7	TRBV27	NA	TGTGCCAGCAGTTTAACGTCAGGGTACGAGCAGTACTTC	CASSLTSGYEQYF
NA	TRBJ2-5	TRBV28	NA	TGTGCCAGCAGTTTTGTACCGCGGAGCCAAGAGACCCAGTACTTC	CASSFVPRSQETQYF
NA	TRBJ2-7	TRBV28	TRBD2	TGTGCCAGCAGTTCAAGGCCAACTAGCGCGAACGAGCAGTACTTC	CASSSRPTSANEQYF
NA	TRBJ2-7	TRBV18	TRBD2	TGTGCCAGCTCACCCCAGGTCGGGGGGGGGTACGAGCAGTACTTC	CASSPQVGGGYEQYF
NA	TRBJ2-1	TRBV7-9	TRBD2	TGTGCCAGCAGCCGGACTAGCGGGAGAGTTTACAATGAGCAGTTCTTC	CASSRTSGRVYNEQFF
NA	TRBJ2-1	TRBV9	TRBD2	TGTGCCAGCAGCTCCCCCCTGGGACTAGCGGGGGGGCTTCGGAATGAGCAGTTCTTC	CASSSPLGLAGGLRNEQFF
NA	TRBJ2-2	TRBV27	TRBD1	TGTGCCAGCAAGGTCGGCCGACAGGGGGGCACCGGGGAGCTGTTTTTT	CASKVGRQGGTGELFF
NA	TRBJ1-2	TRBV10-3	NA	TGTGCCATCAGTGATGGAGAGATGGGCTACACCTTC	CAISDGEMGYTF
NA	TRBJ1-2	TRBV30	TRBD1	TGTGCCTGGAGGGGGACAGGTCAGAACTATGGCTACACCTTC	CAWRGTGQNYGYTF
NA	TRBJ2-1	TRBV30	NA	TGTGCCATTATGACAAACGGGGGCAATGAGCAGTTCTTC	CAIMTNGGNEQFF
NA	TRBJ1-6	TRBV5-1	NA	TGCGCCAGCCGGTCGGAGGTAGGGTCACCCCTCCACTTT	CASRSEVGSPLHF
few	TRBJ2-7	TRBV7-2	TRBD2	TGTGCCAGCAGCCTGGGTGGACTAGGTGGCAACGAGCAGTACTTC	CASSLGGLGGNEQYF
NA	TRBJ2-7	TRBV14	TRBD2	TGTGCCAGCAGCCAAGGACTAGCGTTTTACGAGCAGTACTTC	CASSQGLAFYEQYF
NA	TRBJ2-7	TRBV27	TRBD2	TGTGCCAGCAGTTCTGCTAGCGGGAGCTACGAGCAGTACTTC	CASSSASGSYEQYF
NA	TRBJ2-5	TRBV7-6	NA	TGTGCCAGCAGCTCCGGACAGCTCCAAGAGACCCAGTACTTC	CASSSGQLQETQYF
NA	TRBJ2-5	TRBV5-6	TRBD2	TGTGCCAGCAGCCGGGGACTAGCGGAACAAGAGACCCAGTACTTC	CASSRGLAEQETQYF
NA	TRBJ2-7	TRBV9	NA	TGTGCCAGCAGCGTAGGGGACTTAGCCGAGCAGTACTTC	CASSVGDLAEQYF
NA	TRBJ2-1	TRBV9	NA	TGTGCCAGCAGCGCAGAGGGAGGGGGACCCGGTTACAATGAGCAGTTCTTC	CASSAEGGGPGYNEQFF
NA	TRBJ2-7	TRBV4-3	TRBD1	TGCGCCAGCAGCCAAGATAAGACAGGGGCCTACGAGCAGTACTTC	CASSQDKTGAYEQYF
NA	TRBJ2-7	TRBV12-3/TRBV12-4	NA	TGTGCCAGCAGTCTGGACTCCTCGGACGAGCAGTACTTC	CASSLDSSDEQYF
once	TRBJ2-7	TRBV30	TRBD1	TGTGCCTGGAGTCCACGGGGTCGTGGGACAGGGGAACCCCACGAGCAGTACTTC	CAWSPRGRGTGEPHEQYF
NA	TRBJ1-2	TRBV5-4	TRBD1	TGTGCCAGCAGTCCCGCAGGGGGTGGTAGTGGCTACACCTTC	CASSPAGGGSGYTF
NA	TRBJ2-6	TRBV10-3	TRBD1	TGTGCCATCAGTCTGGGGACAGGCGACTCTGGGGCCAACGTCCTGACTTTC	CAISLGTGDSGANVLTF
NA	TRBJ2-5	TRBV2	TRBD2	TGTGCCAGCAGTTCTAGACTAGCGGGGGGGGTGACCCAGTACTTC	CASSSRLAGGVTQYF
NA	TRBJ2-1	TRBV24-1	NA	TGTGCCACCAGTGACCCCATGGGGAGCTCCTACAATGAGCAGTTCTTC	CATSDPMGSSYNEQFF
once	TRBJ2-7	TRBV6-1	TRBD1	TGTGCCAGCAGTGAAGGTGGGACAGGGTTCTACGAGCAGTACTTC	CASSEGGTGFYEQYF
NA	TRBJ1-2	TRBV10-3	TRBD1	TGTGCCACCACGGACAGGGGGCTCGGCTACACCTTC	CATTDRGLGYTF
NA	TRBJ1-2	TRBV7-2	TRBD1	TGTGCCAGCAGCAGCTTAAGAGGACAGGGGGGCTACACCTTC	CASSSLRGQGGYTF
NA	TRBJ2-1	TRBV5-6	TRBD1	TGTGCCAGCCGAGGACAGGGGCCTCATGGATTACAATCGTCGCAGTTCTTC	CASRGQGPHGLQSSQFF